This paragraph reports one T cell receptor beta chain. The data are from a study of technical replicates of blood from several donors. Trimming left V 0 bases short and J 0 bases short, with 8 bases between. Germline V gene sequence: CDR1 KGHSH, CDR2 LQKENI. The CDR3 totals 15 residues. Sequenced by immunoSEQ multiplex PCR; TCRdb stores in-frame clones only, minus some. The repertoire holds approximately 79,000 clones, with roughly 97% as singletons. The sample consisted of T cells isolated from PBMCs. The TCR originated in a human donor in good health. This sequence joins TRBV18 and TRBJ1-1; a weak D match, TRBD1 (5 bases). CDR3 nucleotides: TGTGCCAGCTCACCACCTGGACATCTGAACACTGAAGCTTTCTTT. It yields the protein CASSPPGHLNTEAFF.